Following are 10 T cell receptor beta chains from one sample sequenced in a study of spatial heterogeneity in lung cancer (dated by TCRdb to 2018 to 2020). The library was obtained by 5' RACE. Instrument used: NextSeq 500. TCRdb took the public reads, trimmed them with fastp at Q25, ran MiXCR for clone calling and kept in-frame beta chains. Rows with a matching CDR3 protein are joined into one entry that keeps the most common DNA and genes. The sample table lists about 48,000 distinct CDR3 sequences, under 6% of them with a count of one. In total, the top ten clones hold more than 9.5% of the sample. The time point label, as the study defines it: sample taken at primary tumor resection. For TCR sequencing, whole RNA was extracted from tumor and nontumor lung tissue, or from cryopreserved PBMC samples, and no cell sorting was done. The source was PBMCs, collected at surgery. The receptors were sampled from a male donor with early-stage non-small cell lung cancer.

This clonotype was observed many times. This chain uses TRBV5-1 with TRBJ1-6; weak D call: TRBD1 (5 bases). V lost 1 base to trimming and J lost 8 bases, with 7 bases between them. The length of the CDR3 is 13 residues. The germline CDR1 and CDR2 sequences are SGHRS and YFSETQ. The CDR3 spells CASSLPGDSPLHF. CDR3 sequence (DNA): TGCGCCAGCAGCTTGCCGGGGGATTCACCCCTCCACTTT.

This clonotype was counted ten times or more. The chain has TRBV11-3 and TRBJ2-2; 13 nucleotides align to TRBD2. This CDR3 has 17 amino acids. The V segment lost 5 bases and the J segment 5 bases; nucleotides outside the gene matches: 8. CDR1 is SGHNT and CDR2 is YENEEA in the germline V gene. Here the CDR3 DNA reads TGTGCCAGCAGCCCCGGGACTAGCGGGACATGGACCGGGGAGCTGTTTTTT. Translating gives CASSPGTSGTWTGELFF. Full variable domain (remainder filled in from reference TRBV11-3 and TRBJ2-2): EAGVVQSPRYKIIEKKQPVAFWCNPISGHNTLYWYLQNLGQGPELLIRYENEEAVDDSQLPKDRFSAERLKGVDSTLKIQPAELGDSAVYLCASSPGTSGTWTGELFFGEGSRLTVL.

This clonotype has a count of ten or more. The J gene is TRBJ2-1, the V gene TRBV7-9; 8 positions agree with TRBD2. Germline trimming cut 1 base from V and 6 bases from J; bases unmatched to any gene: 5. CDR3 size: 15 residues. Germline V gene data show CDR1 as SEHNR and CDR2 as FQNEAQ (reference sequence). CDR3 in amino acids: CASSLVAGPANEQFF. Written as DNA, the CDR3 is TGTGCCAGCAGCTTAGTAGCGGGACCCGCCAATGAGCAGTTCTTC.

This clonotype was observed at least ten times. V is TRBV6-2 or TRBV6-3 and J is TRBJ2-1, with no clear D. This CDR3 contains 12 residues. CDR1 and CDR2 (germline): MNHEY, SVGEGT. V was shortened by 1 base and J by 9 bases, with 7 bases between the two germline ends. CDR3 bases: TGTGCCAGCAGTTACTACAAGGGTGAGCAGTTCTTC. It encodes CASSYYKGEQFF.

The table lists this clonotype with many counts. V usage is TRBV20-1 and J usage is TRBJ1-3; D perhaps matches TRBD1 (5 bases). Trimming cost V 3 bases and J 0 bases, with 18 bases left between them. Germline lookup yields CDR1 DFQATT and CDR2 SNEGSKA (reference sequence). The CDR3 spans 17 residues. In nucleotides, the CDR3 is TGCAGTGCTAGGAGGGGCTCCCATCTCAGCTCTGGAAACACCATATATTTT. Amino acids: CSARRGSHLSSGNTIYF.

The chain links TRBV6-1 to TRBJ2-7; 9 nucleotides align to TRBD2. The germline gives CDR1 MNHNS, CDR2 SASEGT. The CDR3 contains 14 residues. V was clipped by 3 bases and J by 8 bases; unmatched bases: 8. The CDR3 loop reads CASSDRAGGPQQYF. In DNA, the CDR3 is TGTGCCAGCAGTGACAGGGCGGGAGGGCCTCAGCAGTACTTC.

This clonotype was seen ten or more times. The V and J genes are TRBV25-1 and TRBJ2-5; D is unresolved. V was pared by 4 bases and J by 2 bases, with 17 bases between. Germline V gene data show CDR1 as MGHDK and CDR2 as SYGVNS. This CDR3 contains 16 residues. The CDR3 spells CASSAEAASLQETQYF. Here the CDR3 DNA reads TGTGCCAGCAGTGCTGAGGCCGCCTCCCTTCAAGAGACCCAGTACTTC.

This clonotype was detected only a few times. The genes are TRBV7-6 and TRBJ2-3, with TRBD2 matching over 10 bases. The junction had 1 base not matched to a gene; V was cut back by 1 base and J by 0 bases. Germline V CDR1 and CDR2: SGHVS, FNYEAQ. CDR3 length: 16 amino acids. The CDR3 DNA sequence: TGTGCCAGCAGCTTAGTACTAGCGGGGAGCACAGATACGCAGTATTTT. Amino acid sequence: CASSLVLAGSTDTQYF.

This clonotype occurred many times. The J gene is TRBJ2-2, the V gene TRBV25-1; D call uncertain. V lost 4 bases to trimming and J lost 2 bases, with 8 bases between them. This CDR3 is 14 amino acids long. From germline, CDR1 is MGHDK and CDR2 SYGVNS. CDR3 coding DNA: TGTGCCAGCAGTGGACGGATTAACACCGGGGAGCTGTTTTTT. Its translation: CASSGRINTGELFF.

This clonotype was observed many times. The rearrangement uses TRBV6-6 and TRBJ1-1; unclear D gene. Germline assignment: CDR1 MNHNY and CDR2 SVGAGI (reference sequence). Trimming took 6 bases from V and 1 from J, leaving 6 bases between them. This CDR3 region has 12 residues. This chain's CDR3 is CASRSGNTEAFF. The CDR3 DNA is TGTGCCAGCAGGTCAGGGAACACTGAAGCTTTCTTT.